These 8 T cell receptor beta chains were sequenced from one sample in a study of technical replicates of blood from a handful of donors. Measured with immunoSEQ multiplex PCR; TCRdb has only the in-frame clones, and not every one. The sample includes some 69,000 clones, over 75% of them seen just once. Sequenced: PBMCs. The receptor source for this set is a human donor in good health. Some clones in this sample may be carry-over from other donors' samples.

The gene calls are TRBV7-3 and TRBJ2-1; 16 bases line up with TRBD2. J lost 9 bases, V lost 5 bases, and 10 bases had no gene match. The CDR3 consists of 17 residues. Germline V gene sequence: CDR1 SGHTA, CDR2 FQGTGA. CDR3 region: CASSAGTSGRAGGEQFF. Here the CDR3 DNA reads TGTGCCAGCAGCGCGGGGACTAGCGGGAGGGCCGGGGGTGAGCAGTTCTTC.

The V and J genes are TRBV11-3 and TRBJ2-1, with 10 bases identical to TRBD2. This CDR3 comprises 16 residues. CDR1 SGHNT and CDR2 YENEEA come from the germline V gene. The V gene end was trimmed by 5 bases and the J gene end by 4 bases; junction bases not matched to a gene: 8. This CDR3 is CASSQTSGAPYNEQFF. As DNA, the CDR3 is TGTGCCAGCAGCCAAACTAGCGGGGCACCTTACAATGAGCAGTTCTTC.

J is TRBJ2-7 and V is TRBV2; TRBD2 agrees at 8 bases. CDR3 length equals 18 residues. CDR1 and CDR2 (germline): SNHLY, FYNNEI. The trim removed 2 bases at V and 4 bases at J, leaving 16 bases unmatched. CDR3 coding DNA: TGTGCCAGCAGTGAATGGTTCGCGGGAGGCCCCCTGAGGTACGAGCAGTACTTC. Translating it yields CASSEWFAGGPLRYEQYF.

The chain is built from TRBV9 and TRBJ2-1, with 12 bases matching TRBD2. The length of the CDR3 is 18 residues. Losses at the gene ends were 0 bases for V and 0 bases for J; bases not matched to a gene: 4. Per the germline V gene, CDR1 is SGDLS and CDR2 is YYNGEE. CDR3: CASSVELAGGISYNEQFF. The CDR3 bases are TGTGCCAGCAGCGTAGAACTAGCGGGGGGCATCTCCTACAATGAGCAGTTCTTC.

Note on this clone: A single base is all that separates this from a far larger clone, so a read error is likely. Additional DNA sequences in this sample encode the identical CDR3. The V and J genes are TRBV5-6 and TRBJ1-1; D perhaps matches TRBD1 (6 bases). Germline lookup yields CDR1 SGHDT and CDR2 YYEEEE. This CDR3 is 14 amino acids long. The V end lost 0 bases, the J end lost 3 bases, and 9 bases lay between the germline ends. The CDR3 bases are TGTGCCAGCAGCTTGGGAGGGGGATACACTGAAGCTTTCTTT. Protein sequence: CASSLGGGYTEAFF.

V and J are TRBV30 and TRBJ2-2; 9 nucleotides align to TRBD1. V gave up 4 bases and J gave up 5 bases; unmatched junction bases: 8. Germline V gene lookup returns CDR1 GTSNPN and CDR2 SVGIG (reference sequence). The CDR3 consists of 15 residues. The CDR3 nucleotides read TGTGCCTGGAAACAGGGGGCGCTTGGGACCGGGGAGCTGTTTTTT. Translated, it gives CAWKQGALGTGELFF.

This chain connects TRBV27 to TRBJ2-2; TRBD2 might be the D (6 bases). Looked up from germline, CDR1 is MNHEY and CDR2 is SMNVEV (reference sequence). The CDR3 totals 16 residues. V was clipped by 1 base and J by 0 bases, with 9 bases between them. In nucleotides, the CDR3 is TGTGCCAGCAGTTTATTAGCGGTAGCGAACACCGGGGAGCTGTTTTTT. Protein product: CASSLLAVANTGELFF.

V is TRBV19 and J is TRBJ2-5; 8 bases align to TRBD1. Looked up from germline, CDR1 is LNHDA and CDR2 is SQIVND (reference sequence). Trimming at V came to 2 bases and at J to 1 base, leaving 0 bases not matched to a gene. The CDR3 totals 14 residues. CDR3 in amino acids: CASSITGGQETQYF. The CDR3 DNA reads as TGTGCCAGTAGTATAACAGGGGGCCAAGAGACCCAGTACTTC.